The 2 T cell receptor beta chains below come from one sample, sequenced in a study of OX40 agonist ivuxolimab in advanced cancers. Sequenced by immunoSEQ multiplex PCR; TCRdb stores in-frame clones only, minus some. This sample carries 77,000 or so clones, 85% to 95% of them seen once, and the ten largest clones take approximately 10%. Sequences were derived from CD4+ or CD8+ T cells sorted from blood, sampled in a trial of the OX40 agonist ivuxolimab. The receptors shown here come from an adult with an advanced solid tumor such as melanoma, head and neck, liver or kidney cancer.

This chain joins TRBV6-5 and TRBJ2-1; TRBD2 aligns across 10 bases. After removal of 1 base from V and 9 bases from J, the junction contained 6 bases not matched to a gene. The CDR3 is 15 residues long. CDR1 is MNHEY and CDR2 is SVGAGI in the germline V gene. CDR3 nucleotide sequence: TGTGCCAGCAGTTACTTCCTAGCGGGGGAGGTTGAGCAGTTCTTC. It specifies CASSYFLAGEVEQFF.

The CDR3 DNA reads as TGTGCCAGCAGTTTTACGGAGGGGAATCAGCCCCAGCATTTT. Translation gives CASSFTEGNQPQHF. The V call is TRBV27, the J call TRBJ1-5, with D perhaps matching TRBD1 (5 bases). CDR3 length equals 14 residues. V was pared by 3 bases and J by 4 bases, with 10 bases between. Germline-derived CDR1 and CDR2 are MNHEY and SMNVEV (reference sequence).